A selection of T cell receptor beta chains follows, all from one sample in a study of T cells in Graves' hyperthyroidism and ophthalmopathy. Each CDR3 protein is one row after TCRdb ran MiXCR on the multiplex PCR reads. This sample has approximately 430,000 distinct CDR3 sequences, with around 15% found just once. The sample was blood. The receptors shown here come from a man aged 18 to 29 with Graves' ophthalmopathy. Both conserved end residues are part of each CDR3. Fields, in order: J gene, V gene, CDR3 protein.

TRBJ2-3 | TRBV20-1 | CSARPLGTGRFTDTQYF
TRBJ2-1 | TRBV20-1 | CSARLLAEQFF
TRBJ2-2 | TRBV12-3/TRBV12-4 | CASSFLQGANTGELFF
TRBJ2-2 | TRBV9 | CASSVRLTGELFF
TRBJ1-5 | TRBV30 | CAWSVEYRGLDQPQHF
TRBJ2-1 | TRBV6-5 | CASSYSKSVYYNEQFF
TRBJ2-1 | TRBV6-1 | CASRAGQGFQFF
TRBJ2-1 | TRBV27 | CASTMGGLTEQFF
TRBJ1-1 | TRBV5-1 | CASSPSRNNAEAFF
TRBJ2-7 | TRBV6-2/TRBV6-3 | CASSLQGRVSYEQYF
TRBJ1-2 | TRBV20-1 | CSASNHYGYTF
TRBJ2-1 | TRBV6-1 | CASRGTSGAYNEQFF
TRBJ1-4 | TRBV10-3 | CAISRTGEGEKLFF
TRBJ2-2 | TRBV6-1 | CASSYSGGGKNTGELFF
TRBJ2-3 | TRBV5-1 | CASKVGQSTDTQYF
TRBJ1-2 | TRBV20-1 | CSARDGRDYGYTF
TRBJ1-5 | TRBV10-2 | CASGPFGDQPQHF
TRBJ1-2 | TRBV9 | CASSSQRQGGNYGYTF
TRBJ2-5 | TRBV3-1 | CASSQGLAQETQYF
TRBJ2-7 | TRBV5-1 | CASSQYRGSSYEQYF
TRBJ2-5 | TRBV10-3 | CAISEGRDETQYF
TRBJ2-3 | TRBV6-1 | CASSYKAGSGDTQYF
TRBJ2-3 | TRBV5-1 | CASSLGDGLTDTQYF
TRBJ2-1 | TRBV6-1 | CASRAPNPDEQFF
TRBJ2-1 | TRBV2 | CASSVDNQSMFF
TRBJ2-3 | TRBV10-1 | CASSEWVGETDTQYF
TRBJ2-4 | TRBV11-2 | CASSSNRGSANIQYF
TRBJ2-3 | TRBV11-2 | CASSFPRPARDTQYF
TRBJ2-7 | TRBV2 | CASSIDRGTYEQYF
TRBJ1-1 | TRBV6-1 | CASTGVYGQNTEAFF
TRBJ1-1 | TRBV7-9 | CASSFGPTGGNTEAFF
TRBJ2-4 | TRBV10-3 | CAISAAGATQNIQYF
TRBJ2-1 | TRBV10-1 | CASAYGSSYNEQFF
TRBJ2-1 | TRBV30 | CAWNYGISNEQFF
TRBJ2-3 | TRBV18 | CASSPLPGGSGRDTQYF
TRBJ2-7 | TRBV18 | CASATNRQGGVEQYF
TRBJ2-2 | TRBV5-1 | CASSLEQQGLYTGELFF
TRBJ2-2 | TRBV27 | CASSSNRGTGELFF
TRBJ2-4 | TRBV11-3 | CASSLGSGRWNIQYF
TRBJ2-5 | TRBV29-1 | CSVSFTSGGQETQYF
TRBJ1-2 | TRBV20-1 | CSARDPGVRGYTF
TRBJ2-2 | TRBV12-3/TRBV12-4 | CASSLSEGVFTGELFF
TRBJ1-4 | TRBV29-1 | CSVEWGLNEKLFF
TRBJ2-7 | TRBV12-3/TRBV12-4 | CASSFPGLAGSNEQYF
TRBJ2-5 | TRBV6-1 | CASSFSPSGRARETQYF
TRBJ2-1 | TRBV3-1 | CASSQVSGSADNEQFF
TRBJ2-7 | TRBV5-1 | CASSGPDSPVWEQYF
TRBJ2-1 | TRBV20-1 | CSAIWRNNNEQFF
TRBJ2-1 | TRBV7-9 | CASSSPGLPYNEQFF
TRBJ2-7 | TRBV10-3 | CASASGSYEQYF
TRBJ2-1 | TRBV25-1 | CASSEYPRNNEQFF
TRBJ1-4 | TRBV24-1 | CATSAGNEKLFF
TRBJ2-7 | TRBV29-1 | CSETDRHLSYEQYF
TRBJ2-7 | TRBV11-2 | CASSLVYGSSYEQYF
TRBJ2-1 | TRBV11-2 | CASTLSDSPSQFF
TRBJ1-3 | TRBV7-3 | CASSPGDPSSGNTIYF
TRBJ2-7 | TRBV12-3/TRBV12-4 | CASSLERRGYEQYF
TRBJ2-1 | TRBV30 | CAGSLVDYNEQFF
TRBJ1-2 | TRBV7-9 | CASSLGQAINYGYTF